The TCR beta chain under discussion was sequenced for a study of metastatic and nonmetastatic thyroid tumors. Looking at the study overall: Thyroid patients, malignant and benign, had repertoires compared across blood and tumor or nodule tissue. Notes on the study in general: It was reportedly found that TCR beta diversity was significantly higher in malignant thyroid tumors than in benign nodules, a difference seen in both blood and tumor samples.

V was shortened by 0 bases and J by 6 bases, with 9 bases between the two germline ends. CDR1 and CDR2 (germline): SGHRS, YFSETQ. The CDR3 is 13 residues long. Remarks on this clone: Antigen: not known. A much bigger clone sits one base away, suggesting this may be a read error. At the DNA level, this CDR3 is encoded by other sequences in the same sample as well.

Thyroid surgery was performed in patients who had received no treatment beforehand. As processed by the authors: Clinicopathological groups of papillary thyroid cancer showed CDR3 differences that were used to build a distant-metastasis classifier. Via MiXCR, TCRdb re-called the PCR reads. It is TCRdb's table, rather than the study itself, that gives the V and J calls and clone size. This repertoire shows more than 50,000 clones, 20% to 25% found once; its top ten account for 3.5% to 5%. The chain couples TRBV5-1 to TRBJ2-5; D is uncertain. The sequenced sample was blood. The clonotype originates from a female donor with papillary thyroid cancer or a benign thyroid nodule (not recorded which). Some clones in this sample may be carry-over from other donors' samples. CDR3 bases: TGCGCCAGCAGCTTGGTAATAGGACAGACCCAGTACTTC. This gives the protein CASSLVIGQTQYF.